A selection of T cell receptor beta chains follows, all from one sample in a study of shared clonotypes between healthy human individuals. The table came from immunoSEQ multiplex PCR; TCRdb's copy has only in-frame clones and leaves some out. This sample has about 1.1 million clones, with roughly 77% found just once. The sample taken for sequencing was memory CD4+ T cells from PBMCs. The source is a man between 18 and 29 years old in good health. Some clones in this sample may be carry-over from other donors' samples. CDR3s include the opening cysteine and the closing phenylalanine or tryptophan. The D gene is left open where the match is weak. Clone size is given for some rows only: seen once, a few or many times, or a class if the clone is expanded.

D	size	V	J	DNA	CDR3
-	few	TRBV11-2	TRBJ2-1	TGTGCCAGCAGCTTACCGTCCCGGGACCGGGGCCGGGGGCAGTTCTTC	CASSLPSRDRGRGQFF
TRBD1	-	TRBV27	TRBJ1-2	TGTGCCAGCAGCCCCCACCGGGACAGGGGGAGCGGCTACACCTTC	CASSPHRDRGSGYTF
TRBD2	-	TRBV7-2	TRBJ2-2	TGTGCCAGCAGTTGGACTAGCTCCGGGGAGCTGTTTTTT	CASSWTSSGELFF
TRBD1	few	TRBV2	TRBJ1-5	TGTGCCAGCAGTGCGTCGGACAGGGAACAGCCCCAGCATTTT	CASSASDREQPQHF
-	-	TRBV27	TRBJ2-5	TGTGCCAGCAGTTTAAACTGGCTTCAAGAGACCCAGTACTTC	CASSLNWLQETQYF
-	-	TRBV18	TRBJ1-4	TGTGCCAGCTCACGGGGGGCGATTTTGGAAAAACTGTTTTTT	CASSRGAILEKLFF
TRBD2	few	TRBV11-3	TRBJ2-5	TGTGCCAGCAGCCAAGGACTAGCGGGGGCTTCCGGTGAGACCCAGTACTTC	CASSQGLAGASGETQYF
-	-	TRBV7-2	TRBJ2-7	TGTGCCAGCAGCTTAAGTGGGACAAATCTGGAGGAGCAGTACTTC	CASSLSGTNLEEQYF
TRBD2	many	TRBV6-5	TRBJ2-2	TGTGCCAGCAGCGCACTAGCGGGCAACACCGGGGAGCTGTTTTTT	CASSALAGNTGELFF
-	few	TRBV11-2	TRBJ2-7	TGTGCCAGCAGCTTAGTGGCAGGGTGGATGTACGAGCAGTACTTC	CASSLVAGWMYEQYF
TRBD1	-	TRBV5-1	TRBJ1-4	TGCGCCAGCAGCTTGGCGACAGGGCCAAGGGAAAAACTGTTTTTT	CASSLATGPREKLFF
-	-	TRBV29-1	TRBJ2-1	TGCAGCACGGAAGGAACCCTAAGCTCCTACAATGAGCAGTTCTTC	CSTEGTLSSYNEQFF
TRBD1	-	TRBV5-1	TRBJ1-4	TGCGCCAGCAGCAAGGGACAGGGGACTAATGAAAAACTGTTTTTT	CASSKGQGTNEKLFF
TRBD1	-	TRBV5-4	TRBJ1-1	TGTGCCAGCAGCTTTCCGGGACAGGGGGCGAACACTGAAGCTTTCTTT	CASSFPGQGANTEAFF
TRBD2	-	TRBV27	TRBJ2-3	TGTGCCAGCAGAGGACTAGCGGGGAACACAGATACGCAGTATTTT	CASRGLAGNTDTQYF
-	-	TRBV6-6	TRBJ2-7	TGTGCCAGCAGCTCCTTTGGGGGGGGCCCTTTCTACGAGCAGTACTTC	CASSSFGGGPFYEQYF
-	-	TRBV27	TRBJ1-2	TGTGCCAGCAGTAATTTTCGTGGCTATGGCTACACCTTC	CASSNFRGYGYTF
-	once	TRBV7-2	TRBJ2-1	TGTGCCAGCAGCTTAGAGGGGTCGGGGATCAATGAGCAGTTCTTC	CASSLEGSGINEQFF
TRBD2	-	TRBV30	TRBJ2-7	TGTGCCTGGACCCCGAAGGCGGGGGACGAGCAGTACTTC	CAWTPKAGDEQYF
-	few	TRBV7-2	TRBJ1-2	TGTGCCAGCAGTCCCCAGGGCTCTAACTATGGCTACACCTTC	CASSPQGSNYGYTF
-	-	TRBV6-1	TRBJ2-3	TGTGCCAGCAGTCCTGGGACTAGCACAGATACGCAGTATTTT	CASSPGTSTDTQYF
-	many	TRBV5-1	TRBJ1-5	TGCGCCAGCAGCTTGATCGGGGCAAACAATCAGCCCCAGCATTTT	CASSLIGANNQPQHF
TRBD2	-	TRBV19	TRBJ2-3	TGTGCCAGTGCTGACGGGACTAGCAAGACAGATACGCAGTATTTT	CASADGTSKTDTQYF
-	-	TRBV28	TRBJ2-7	TGTGCCAGCAGGTCGACAGCGTACGAGCAGTACTTC	CASRSTAYEQYF